This TCR beta chain was profiled in a study of post-analysis software for immune sequencing data. Study-wide background: Several disease courses (relapsing-remitting, secondary progressive and progressive-relapsing) of multiple sclerosis were included.

cDNA libraries for TCR beta contained unique molecular identifiers. T cells numbering about 0.9 to 11 million yielded cDNA molecules that totaled about 500,000. TCRdb recomputed calls from the PCR reads with MiXCR, one row per CDR3 protein. Here the sample spans 650,000 to 900,000 distinct CDR3 sequences, about 43% being singletons. Germline values: CDR1 ENHRY, CDR2 SYGVKD. The V end lost 8 bases, the J end lost 2 bases, and 12 bases lay between the germline ends. CDR3 length equals 13 residues. Study-wide results and limits: Strong co-clustering by F measure was evident for samples that had been prepared in the same batch. Comparison with controls showed significantly lower normalized Chao1 diversity in multiple sclerosis patients. Five TRBV segments, TRBV5-6, TRBV5-1 and TRBV20-1 among them, were found more frequent in patients than controls.

In the case of this clonotype: Its antigen is not known.

Material for sequencing was blood. The sequence derives from a girl under 18 with multiple sclerosis. The rearrangement uses TRBV10-3 and TRBJ1-2; no clear D gene. The CDR3, as DNA: TGTGCCATCGATGGGCCGCCGAACTATGGCTACACCTTC. Translating gives CAIDGPPNYGYTF.